This T cell receptor beta chain was recorded in a study of T cell repertoires in cytomegalovirus infection. Across the whole study: Signatures in public TCR beta sequences pointed to both CMV infection and matching HLA type.

Germline lookup yields CDR1 DFQATT and CDR2 SNEGSKA (reference sequence). V lost 2 bases to trimming and J lost 4 bases, with 14 bases between them. The CDR3 is 14 amino acids. Using its own MiXCR run on the reads, TCRdb lists one record per CDR3 protein. This table has about 130,000 distinct CDR3 sequences, 7% to 9.5% appearing once. Study conclusions and caveats: Individuals carrying CMV plus the relevant HLA were identified by cumulative frequency of public TCR beta families.

This clonotype was picked up many times. Its antigen is as yet unknown. V and J are TRBV20-1 and TRBJ1-1; TRBD1 is a possible D gene (5 bases). Material for sequencing was PBMCs. The TCR was taken from a human donor in good health (CMV status not recorded). Some clones in this sample may be carry-over from other donors' samples. As DNA, the CDR3 is TGCAGTGCTAGACACGCTTGGGGGTCCACTGAAGCTTTCTTT. As protein: CSARHAWGSTEAFF.